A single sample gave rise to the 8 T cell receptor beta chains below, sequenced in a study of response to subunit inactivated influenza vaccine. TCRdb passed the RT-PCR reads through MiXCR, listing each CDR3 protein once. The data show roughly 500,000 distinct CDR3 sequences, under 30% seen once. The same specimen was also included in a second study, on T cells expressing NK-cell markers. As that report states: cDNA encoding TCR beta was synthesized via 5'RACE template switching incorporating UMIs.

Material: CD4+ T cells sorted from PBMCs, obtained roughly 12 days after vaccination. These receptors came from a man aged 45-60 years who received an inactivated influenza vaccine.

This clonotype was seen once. The CDR3 is CASSPSTRGVNSPLHF. The CDR3 nucleotides read TGTGCCAGCTCACCGAGTACTCGGGGGGTGAATTCACCCCTCCACTTT. V usage is TRBV18 and J usage is TRBJ1-6, with TRBD1 as a possible D gene (5 bases). The germline CDR1 and CDR2 sequences are KGHSH and LQKENI. The CDR3 runs 16 residues. The V gene lost 3 bases and the J gene lost 7 bases, with 16 bases spanning the gap.

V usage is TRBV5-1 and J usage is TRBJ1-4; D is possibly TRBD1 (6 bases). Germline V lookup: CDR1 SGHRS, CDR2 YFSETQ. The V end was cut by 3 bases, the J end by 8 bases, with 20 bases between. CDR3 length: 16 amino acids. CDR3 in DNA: TGCGCCAGCAGCTGGACCGGGACATTCCATTCCGAAAAACTGTTTTTT. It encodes CASSWTGTFHSEKLFF. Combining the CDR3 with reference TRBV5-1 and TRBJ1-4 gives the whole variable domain KAGVTQTPRYLIKTRGQQVTLSCSPISGHRSVSWYQQTPGQGLQFLFEYFSETQRNKGNFPGRFSGRQFSNSRSEMNVSTLELGDSALYLCASSWTGTFHSEKLFFGSGTQLSVL.

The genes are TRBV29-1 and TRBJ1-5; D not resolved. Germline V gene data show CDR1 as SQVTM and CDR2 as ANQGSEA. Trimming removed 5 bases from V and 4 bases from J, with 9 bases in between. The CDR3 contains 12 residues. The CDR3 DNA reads TGCAGCGTTAGCGGGAATAATCAGCCCCAGCATTTT. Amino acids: CSVSGNNQPQHF.

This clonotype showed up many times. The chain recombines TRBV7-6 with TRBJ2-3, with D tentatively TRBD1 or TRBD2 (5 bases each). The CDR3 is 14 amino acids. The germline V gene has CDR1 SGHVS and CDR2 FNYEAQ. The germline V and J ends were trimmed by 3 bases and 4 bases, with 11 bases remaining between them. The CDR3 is CASSFRGAPDTQYF. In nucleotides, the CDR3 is TGTGCCAGCAGCTTTCGAGGGGCCCCAGATACGCAGTATTTT.

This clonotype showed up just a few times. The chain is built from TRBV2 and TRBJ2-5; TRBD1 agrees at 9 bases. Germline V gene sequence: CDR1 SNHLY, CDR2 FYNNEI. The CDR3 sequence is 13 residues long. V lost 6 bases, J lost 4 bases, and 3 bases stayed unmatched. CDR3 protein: CASRDRGLETQYF. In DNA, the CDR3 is TGTGCCAGCAGGGACAGGGGTTTAGAGACCCAGTACTTC.

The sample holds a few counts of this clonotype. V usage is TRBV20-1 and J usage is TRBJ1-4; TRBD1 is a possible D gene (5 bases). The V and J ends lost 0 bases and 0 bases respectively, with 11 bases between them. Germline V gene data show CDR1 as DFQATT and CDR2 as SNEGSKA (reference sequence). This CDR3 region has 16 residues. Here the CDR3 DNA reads TGCAGTGCTAGAGACAGGGTTACTCCAACTAATGAAAAACTGTTTTTT. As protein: CSARDRVTPTNEKLFF.

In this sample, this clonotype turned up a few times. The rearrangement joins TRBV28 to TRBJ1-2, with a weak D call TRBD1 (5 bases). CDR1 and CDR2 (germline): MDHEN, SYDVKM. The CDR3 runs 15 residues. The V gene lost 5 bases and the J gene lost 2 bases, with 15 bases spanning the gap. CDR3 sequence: CASSLPRDSNYGYTF. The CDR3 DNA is TGTGCCAGCAGTCTCCCCCGGGACTCAAACTATGGCTACACCTTC.

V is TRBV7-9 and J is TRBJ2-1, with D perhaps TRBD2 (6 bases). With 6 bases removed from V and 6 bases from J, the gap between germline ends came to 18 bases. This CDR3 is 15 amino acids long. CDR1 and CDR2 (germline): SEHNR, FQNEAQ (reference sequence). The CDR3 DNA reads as TGTGCCAGCAGACCTCTCGGGGGAGGACCCAATGAGCAGTTCTTC. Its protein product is CASRPLGGGPNEQFF.